This passage covers 2 T cell receptor beta chains from one sample sequenced in a study of T-cell memory formation after mild COVID-19 (TCRdb year 2021). Library construction relied on 5' RACE. The data were produced on an Illumina NovaSeq 6000. The public reads were run again by TCRdb, first through fastp at Q25 and then through MiXCR, and only productive beta chains were kept. For every CDR3 protein sequence, its rows merge into one entry that carries the most common genes and DNA. The table for this sample lists more than 70,000 distinct CDR3 sequences; approximately 15% of them were counted only once. Under 35% of the sample is held by the ten biggest clonotypes. Sequencing was done on a sample of PBMCs or a T cell subset sorted from them (not recorded which). These receptors all stem from an adult woman who had mild COVID-19 (a few samples of this study predate the infection). The sample titles of this study are shuffled in the database, so cell type and time point are left out; the donor was told from shared clones.

This rearrangement joins TRBV12-3 or TRBV12-4 to TRBJ2-2, with 9 bases fitting TRBD1. This CDR3 is built from 16 residues. Trimming cost V 5 bases and J 3 bases; bases outside gene matches: 7. The CDR3 coding sequence is TGTGCCAGCAGTCGCCTGGGACAGGGTTACACCGGGGAGCTGTTTTTT. Amino acid sequence: CASSRLGQGYTGELFF.

The chain has TRBV29-1 and TRBJ2-1; D is unclear. The V end lost 6 bases, the J end lost 2 bases, and 14 bases lay between the germline ends. Germline V gives CDR1 SQVTM, CDR2 ANQGSEA. This CDR3 region has 14 residues. The DNA for the CDR3 is TGCAGCGTAACGTGGGTCTCCGCCTACAATGAGCAGTTCTTC. This translates into CSVTWVSAYNEQFF.